The 25 T cell receptor beta chains reported below all come from one sample, sequenced in a study of graft-versus-host responses after intestinal transplantation. Their antigens are not known. Profiled with immunoSEQ multiplex PCR; TCRdb holds only in-frame clones, not every one. Of about 85,000 clones detected, roughly 80% appear once; the ten largest clones hold 0.65% to 0.95%. This sample comprised unstimulated CD4+ T cells sorted from spleen or lymph node cells, obtained before intestinal transplant. The receptors originated from a human donor who received an intestinal transplant.

The V gene is TRBV7-3, the J gene TRBJ2-6; 16 positions agree with TRBD2. CDR1 and CDR2 (germline): SGHTA, FQGTGA. This CDR3 contains 20 residues. J lost 2 bases, V lost 1 base, and 5 bases had no gene match. For the CDR3, the DNA is TGTGCCAGCAGCTTAAGCCCGGGACTAGCGGGAGGGCCTGGGGCCAACGTCCTGACTTTC. This encodes CASSLSPGLAGGPGANVLTF. Filled out from reference TRBV7-3 and TRBJ2-6, the complete variable domain reads GAGVSQTPSNKVTEKGKYVELRCDPISGHTALYWYRQSLGQGPEFLIYFQGTGAADDSGLPNDRFFAVRPEGSVSTLKIQRTERGDSAVYLCASSLSPGLAGGPGANVLTFGAGSRLTVL.

The chain uses TRBV21-1 and TRBJ1-1; the table assigns TRBD1, which was not confirmed against the DNA. TRBV21-1 is described as a pseudogene. The CDR3 has 17 residues. The CDR3 here is CASSKVSDRGEGTEAFF. CDR3 sequence (DNA): TGTGCCAGCAGCAAAGTCTCGGACAGGGGAGAAGGCACTGAAGCTTTCTTT.

This clone was seen at least ten times. V usage is TRBV7-6 and J usage is TRBJ2-7; the D gene is possibly TRBD1 (5 bases). Trimming removed 5 bases from V and 0 bases from J, with 11 bases in between. Germline V CDR1 and CDR2: SGHVS, FNYEAQ. The CDR3 spans 14 residues. In DNA form, the CDR3 reads TGTGCCAGCAGCCAGTTAGGGGTCTCCTACGAGCAGTACTTC. Translating gives CASSQLGVSYEQYF.

J is TRBJ2-1 and V is TRBV6-6; 8 nucleotides agree with TRBD2. The CDR3 covers 14 residues. V was clipped by 2 bases and J by 7 bases; unmatched bases: 4. The V gene's germline CDR1 is MNHNY and CDR2 SVGAGI (reference sequence). The CDR3 DNA follows: TGTGCCAGCAGTTACGAGCGGGAGACGAATGAGCAGTTCTTC. Translation: CASSYERETNEQFF.

This chain joins TRBV9 and TRBJ2-3, with D possibly matching TRBD2 (6 bases). V gave up 4 bases and J gave up 3 bases, with 21 bases separating them. The CDR3 covers 17 residues. The germline gives CDR1 SGDLS, CDR2 YYNGEE. The CDR3 nucleotides read TGTGCCAGCAGCTCCCGGACCGGGGCGGGACCTACAGATACGCAGTATTTT. Its translation is CASSSRTGAGPTDTQYF.

The rearrangement uses TRBV28 and TRBJ1-1; perhaps TRBD1 as D (5 bases). The germline gives CDR1 MDHEN, CDR2 SYDVKM. This CDR3 region has 13 residues. V was shortened by 8 bases and J by 4 bases, with 14 bases between the two germline ends. This CDR3 is CASAGRWITEAFF. The CDR3 DNA is TGTGCCAGCGCGGGGCGCTGGATCACTGAAGCTTTCTTT.

The genes are TRBV18 and TRBJ2-7; D uncertain. V shed 3 bases and J shed 2 bases, with 8 bases lying between them. CDR3 length: 13 residues. Germline-derived CDR1 and CDR2 are KGHSH and LQKENI. CDR3 DNA sequence: TGTGCCAGCTCACCTACACAAGCCTACGAGCAGTACTTC. Its protein product is CASSPTQAYEQYF.

The chain is built from TRBV5-1 and TRBJ1-2; TRBD1 might be the D (5 bases). Trimming pared 3 bases from V and 0 bases from J, leaving 15 bases between. Germline assignment: CDR1 SGHRS and CDR2 YFSETQ. The length of the CDR3 is 16 residues. The chain's CDR3 is CASSWQGGLSNYGYTF. In nucleotides, the CDR3 is TGCGCCAGCAGCTGGCAGGGTGGTCTTTCTAACTATGGCTACACCTTC.

The rearrangement joins TRBV12-2 to TRBJ2-7; the D segment call TRBD1 is taken from the table without a DNA check. TRBV12-2 is a known pseudogene. The CDR3 is made up of 15 amino acids. The DNA of the CDR3 is TGTGCAAGTCGCTTATATTGGACAGTCGCCTACGAGCAGTACTTC. Protein: CASRLYWTVAYEQYF.

This clone was seen just once. The V gene is TRBV7-9, the J gene TRBJ2-1, with a tentative D call TRBD2 (5 bases). CDR1 is SEHNR and CDR2 is FQNEAQ in the germline V gene (reference sequence). V was clipped by 4 bases and J by 5 bases, with 12 bases between them. The CDR3 runs to 14 residues. The CDR3 reads CASSSAGNHNEQFF. CDR3 nucleotides: TGTGCCAGCAGCTCGGCCGGGAACCACAATGAGCAGTTCTTC.

J is TRBJ2-2 and V is TRBV5-4; perhaps TRBD1 as D (6 bases). This CDR3 is built from 14 residues. Looked up from germline, CDR1 is SGHNT and CDR2 is YYREEE (reference sequence). Trimming stripped 3 bases from V and 5 bases from J, with 11 bases between. CDR3 sequence (DNA): TGTGCCAGCAGCTCACAGGGTCTTACCGGGGAGCTGTTTTTT. Translation gives CASSSQGLTGELFF.

In its sample, this clone was seen a few times. The chain recombines TRBV6-5 with TRBJ1-2; D unclear. Germline lookup yields CDR1 MNHEY and CDR2 SVGAGI. V was shortened by 6 bases and J by 7 bases, with 21 bases between the two germline ends. This CDR3 comprises 15 residues. The DNA for the CDR3 is TGTGCCAGCAGCCGGACGTTGGAGGTCTCGAGTGGCTACACCTTC. Its translation: CASSRTLEVSSGYTF.

J is TRBJ2-3 and V is TRBV6-6; 10 bases match TRBD2. The V segment lost 5 bases and the J segment 1 base; nucleotides outside the gene matches: 6. CDR3 length: 16 residues. Germline CDR1 is MNHNY and CDR2 is SVGAGI (reference sequence). CDR3 in DNA: TGTGCCAGCAGTGGGAGAAGCGGGAGGGGCACAGATACGCAGTATTTT. Amino acids: CASSGRSGRGTDTQYF.

The chain joins TRBV21-1 to TRBJ1-5; whether TRBD1, the table's D call, matches the DNA was not checked. TRBV21-1 is a pseudogene segment. The CDR3 sequence is 14 residues long. The CDR3 protein is CDRMGRGAGQPQHF. In DNA form, the CDR3 reads TGTGACAGGATGGGGCGTGGGGCTGGGCAGCCCCAGCATTTT.

This sequence joins TRBV15 and TRBJ2-1; TRBD1 is a possible D gene (6 bases). V was cut by 3 bases and J by 0 bases, with 9 bases left in between. Germline V gene sequence: CDR1 LNHNV, CDR2 YYDKDF (reference sequence). This CDR3 region has 15 residues. The CDR3 loop reads CATSSDRSSYNEQFF. CDR3 bases: TGTGCCACCAGCAGCGACAGGAGCTCCTACAATGAGCAGTTCTTC.

This clone has just one count. The chain couples TRBV10-1 to TRBJ2-7, with D possibly matching TRBD1 (5 bases). The CDR3 has 16 residues. In germline, CDR1 is WNHNN, CDR2 SYGVQD (reference sequence). The V gene lost 8 bases and the J gene lost 4 bases, with 24 bases spanning the gap. The CDR3 spells CASLTLRQGLAYEQYF. CDR3 sequence (DNA): TGCGCCAGCTTGACCCTCCGGCAGGGCCTCGCGTACGAGCAGTACTTC.

This chain links TRBV7-2 with TRBJ2-1; 7 bases are a match to TRBD2. CDR1 is SGHTA and CDR2 is FQGNSA in the germline V gene. This CDR3 is 12 amino acids long. The J segment lost 12 bases and the V segment lost 5 bases, leaving 7 bases of the junction unmatched. Written as DNA, the CDR3 is TGTGCCAGCAGCAGGGACTATAACCCGCAGTTCTTC. Protein sequence: CASSRDYNPQFF.

The CDR3 protein is CASRGKTGGNSPLHF. In DNA, the CDR3 is TGTGCCAGCAGGGGGAAGACAGGGGGGAACTCACCCCTCCACTTT. V is TRBV6-6 and J is TRBJ1-6; 9 bases are a match to TRBD1. Germline loops: CDR1 MNHNY, CDR2 SVGAGI (reference sequence). Trimming at V came to 6 bases and at J to 10 bases, leaving 10 bases not matched to a gene. This CDR3 comprises 15 residues.

The chain is built from TRBV18 and TRBJ1-4, with 10 positions matching TRBD1. Trimming removed 4 bases from V and 8 bases from J; junction bases left unmatched: 4. There are 14 residues in the CDR3. Looked up from germline, CDR1 is KGHSH and CDR2 is LQKENI. The CDR3 is CASSQDRGQEKLFF. The CDR3 nucleotides are TGTGCCAGCTCACAAGACAGGGGGCAGGAAAAACTGTTTTTT.

The V gene is TRBV10-3, the J gene TRBJ2-2, with a weak D call TRBD2 (7 bases). Germline CDR1 is ENHRY and CDR2 is SYGVKD. Trimming removed 7 bases at V and 0 bases at J, with 12 bases between. This CDR3 contains 15 residues. In nucleotides, the CDR3 is TGTGCCATCACTCGCGGGGGCACGAACACCGGGGAGCTGTTTTTT. The encoded protein is CAITRGGTNTGELFF.

The chain is built from TRBV19 and TRBJ1-2, with D perhaps matching TRBD1 (5 bases). V was trimmed by 2 bases and J by 8 bases, leaving 12 bases between them. This CDR3 comprises 13 residues. Per germline, CDR1 LNHDA and CDR2 SQIVND (reference sequence). CDR3 residues: CASSILSGGGYTF. CDR3 in DNA: TGTGCCAGTAGTATATTATCCGGGGGAGGCTACACCTTC.

The chain uses TRBV19 and TRBJ2-7, with TRBD2 matching 15 bases. V lost 8 bases, J lost 3 bases, and 14 bases stayed unmatched. The germline CDR1 and CDR2 sequences are LNHDA and SQIVND (reference sequence). The CDR3 covers 18 residues. In nucleotides, the CDR3 is TGTGCCAGTCGGGAGGGGACTAGCGGGAGGTCCGCCCACTACGAGCAGTACTTC. It codes for CASREGTSGRSAHYEQYF.

This sequence joins TRBV7-9 and TRBJ1-3; the match to TRBD1 covers 7 bases. The CDR3 has 15 residues. CDR1 and CDR2 from the germline V gene are SEHNR and FQNEAQ (reference sequence). With 2 bases clipped from V and 2 bases from J, the junction kept 3 bases outside the gene matches. This CDR3 is CASSLTTGTGNTIYF. For the CDR3, the DNA is TGTGCCAGCAGCTTAACGACAGGGACTGGAAACACCATATATTTT.

The chain links TRBV7-8 to TRBJ2-3, with D possibly matching TRBD1 (6 bases). Deletions cut 0 bases from V and 3 bases from J, with 7 bases between. This CDR3 has 14 amino acids. Germline CDR1 SGHVS, CDR2 FQNEAQ. The CDR3 region is CASSLARGTDTQYF. CDR3 nucleotide sequence: TGTGCCAGCAGCTTAGCGAGGGGGACAGATACGCAGTATTTT.

The genes are TRBV5-1 and TRBJ2-3; D may be TRBD1 (6 bases). V was shortened by 0 bases and J by 6 bases, with 11 bases between the two germline ends. Germline CDR1 and CDR2: SGHRS and YFSETQ. This CDR3 has 14 residues. The CDR3 sequence: CASSLGGLGDTQYF. The CDR3 DNA is TGCGCCAGCAGCTTGGGGGGGCTGGGGGATACGCAGTATTTT.